This entry features one T cell receptor beta chain sequence. What it binds is not known. Sample treatment: some 19 received Ad26.COV2.S at low or high dose, single or two shots; about 5 received placebo; per-sample allocation not given. Sampling happened 63 days after the first vaccine or placebo injection. Aged 18-55 years, donor was enrolled in Boston in about 2020. Trimming removed 1 base from V and 1 base from J, with 5 bases in between. The V gene's germline CDR1 is SGDLS and CDR2 YYNGEE. The CDR3 contains 13 residues. The record originates from a study of Ad26.COV2.S vaccination and SARS-CoV-2 variants. Study findings and constraints: CD8+ and CD4+ T cells specific for spike reportedly responded with substantial breadth after vaccination. The TCR breadth and depth analyses may have produced an underestimate of total T cell responses.

TCRdb keeps only in-frame clones here, not all; method: immunoSEQ multiplex PCR. The profile shows around 300,000 clones, 75% to 90% of them singletons. This clonotype was sampled from a person aged 18-65 years who received the Ad26.COV2.S COVID-19 vaccine or a placebo. The sample consisted of peripheral blood, taken in a trial of Ad26.COV2.S vaccine versus placebo. The rearrangement uses TRBV9 and TRBJ1-2; D ambiguous. The CDR3 protein is CASSVTSNYGYTF. The CDR3 nucleotides are TGTGCCAGCAGCGTAACAAGTAACTATGGCTACACCTTC. The whole variable domain, filled in from reference TRBV9 and TRBJ1-2, reads DSGVTQTPKHLITATGQRVTLRCSPRSGDLSVYWYQQSLDQGLQFLIQYYNGEERAKGNILERFSAQQFPDLHSELNLSSLELGDSALYFCASSVTSNYGYTFGSGTRLTVV.